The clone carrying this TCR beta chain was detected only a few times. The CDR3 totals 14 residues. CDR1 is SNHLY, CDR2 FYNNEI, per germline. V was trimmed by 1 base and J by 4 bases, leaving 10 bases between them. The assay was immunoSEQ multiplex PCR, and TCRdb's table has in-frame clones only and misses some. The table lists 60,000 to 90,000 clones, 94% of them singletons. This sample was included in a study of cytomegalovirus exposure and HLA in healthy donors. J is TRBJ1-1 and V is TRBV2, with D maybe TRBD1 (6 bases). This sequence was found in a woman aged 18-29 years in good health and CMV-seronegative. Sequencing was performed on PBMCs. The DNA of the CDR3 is TGTGCCAGCAGTGAAGTTCGGGGGGCCACTGAAGCTTTCTTT. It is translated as CASSEVRGATEAFF. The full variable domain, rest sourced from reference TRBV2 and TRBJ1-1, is EPEVTQTPSHQVTQMGQEVILRCVPISNHLYFYWYRQILGQKVEFLVSFYNNEISEKSEIFDDQFSVERPDGSNFTLKIRSTKLEDSAMYFCASSEVRGATEAFFGQGTRLTVV.